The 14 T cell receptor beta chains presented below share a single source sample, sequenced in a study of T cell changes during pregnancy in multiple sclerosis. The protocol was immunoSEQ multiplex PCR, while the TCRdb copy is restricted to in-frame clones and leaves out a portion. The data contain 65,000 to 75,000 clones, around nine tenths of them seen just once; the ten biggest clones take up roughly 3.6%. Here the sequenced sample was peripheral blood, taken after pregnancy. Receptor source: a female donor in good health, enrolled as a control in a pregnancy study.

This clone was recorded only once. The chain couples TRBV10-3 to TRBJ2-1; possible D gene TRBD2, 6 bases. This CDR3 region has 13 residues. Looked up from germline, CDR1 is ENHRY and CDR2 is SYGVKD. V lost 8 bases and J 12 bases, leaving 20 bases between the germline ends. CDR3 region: CAIARGRGSGQFF. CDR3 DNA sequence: TGTGCCATCGCGCGGGGTAGGGGTTCGGGGCAGTTCTTC.

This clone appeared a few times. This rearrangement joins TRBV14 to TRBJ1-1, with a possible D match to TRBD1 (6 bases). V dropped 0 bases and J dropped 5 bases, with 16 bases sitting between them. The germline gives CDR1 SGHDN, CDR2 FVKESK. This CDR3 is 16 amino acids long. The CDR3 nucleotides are TGTGCCAGCAGCCAAGATATGGGAGGGGGAAGAACTGAAGCTTTCTTT. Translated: CASSQDMGGGRTEAFF.

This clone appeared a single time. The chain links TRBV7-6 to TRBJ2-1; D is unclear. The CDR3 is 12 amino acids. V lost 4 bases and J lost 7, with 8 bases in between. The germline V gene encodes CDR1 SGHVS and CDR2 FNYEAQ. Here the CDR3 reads CASSSIVNEQFF. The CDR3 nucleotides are TGTGCCAGCAGCTCTATTGTTAATGAGCAGTTCTTC.

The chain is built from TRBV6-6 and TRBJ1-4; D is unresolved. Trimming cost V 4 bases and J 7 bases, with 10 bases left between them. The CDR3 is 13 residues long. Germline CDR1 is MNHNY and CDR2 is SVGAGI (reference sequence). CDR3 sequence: CASSFGRPEKLFF. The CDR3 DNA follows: TGTGCCAGCAGTTTCGGGAGACCTGAAAAACTGTTTTTT.

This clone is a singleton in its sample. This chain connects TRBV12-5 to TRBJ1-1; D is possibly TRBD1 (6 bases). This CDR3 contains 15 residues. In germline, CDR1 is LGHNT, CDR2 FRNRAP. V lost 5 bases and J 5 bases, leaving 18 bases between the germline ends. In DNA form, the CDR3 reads TGTGCTAGTGGTGAGGGGAGGGGGGCGGAAACTGAAGCTTTCTTT. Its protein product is CASGEGRGAETEAFF.

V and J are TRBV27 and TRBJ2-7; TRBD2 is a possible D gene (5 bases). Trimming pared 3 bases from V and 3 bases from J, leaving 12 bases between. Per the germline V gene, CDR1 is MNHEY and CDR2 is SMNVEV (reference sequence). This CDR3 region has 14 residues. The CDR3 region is CASSFKGGYYEQYF. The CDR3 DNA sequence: TGTGCCAGCAGTTTTAAGGGCGGGTACTACGAGCAGTACTTC.

The CDR3 DNA reads TGTGCCAGCAGCTTAGGACAGTGGTCGTGGGGCTACACCTTC. This translates into CASSLGQWSWGYTF. V and J are TRBV7-9 and TRBJ1-2; D may be TRBD1 (5 bases). V dropped 1 base and J dropped 8 bases, with 14 bases sitting between them. This CDR3 comprises 14 residues. CDR1 SEHNR and CDR2 FQNEAQ come from the germline V gene (reference sequence).

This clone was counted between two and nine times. The CDR3 region has the DNA TGTGCCAGCAGTTCCGCCAGGGGGCTTTCCTACGAGCAGTACTTC. It specifies CASSSARGLSYEQYF. The chain employs TRBV28 and TRBJ2-7; 8 positions agree with TRBD1. CDR1 is MDHEN and CDR2 is SYDVKM in the germline V gene. CDR3 length: 15 amino acids. Trimming took 4 bases from V and 1 from J; bases not matched to a gene: 6.

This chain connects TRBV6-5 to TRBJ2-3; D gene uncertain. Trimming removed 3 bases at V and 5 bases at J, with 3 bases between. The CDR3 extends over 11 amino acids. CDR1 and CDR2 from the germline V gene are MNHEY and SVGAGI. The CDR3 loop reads CASSYIDTQYF. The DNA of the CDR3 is TGTGCCAGCAGTTATATAGATACGCAGTATTTT.

The CDR3 DNA reads TGTGCCAGCAGTTTAAACAGAAGAAACACCATATATTTT. As protein: CASSLNRRNTIYF. This chain joins TRBV28 and TRBJ1-3; no firm D call. CDR3 length: 13 amino acids. The germline V gene has CDR1 MDHEN and CDR2 SYDVKM. V lost 2 bases, J lost 5 bases, and 7 bases lay in between.

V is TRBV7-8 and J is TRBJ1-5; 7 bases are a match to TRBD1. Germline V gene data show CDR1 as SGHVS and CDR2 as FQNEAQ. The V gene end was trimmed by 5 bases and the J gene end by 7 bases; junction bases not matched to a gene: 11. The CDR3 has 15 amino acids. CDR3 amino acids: CASSPRDSLWQPQHF. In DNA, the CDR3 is TGTGCCAGCAGCCCAAGGGACAGTCTATGGCAGCCCCAGCATTTT. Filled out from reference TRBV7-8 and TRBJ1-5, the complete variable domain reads GAGVSQSPRYKVAKRGQDVALRCDPISGHVSLFWYQQALGQGPEFLTYFQNEAQLDKSGLPSDRFFAERPEGSVSTLKIQRTQQEDSAVYLCASSPRDSLWQPQHFGDGTRLSIL.

CDR3 DNA: TGTGCCAGCTCACCACCGCAGGGGGCTAAGGTGGCTGGCTACACCTTC. It encodes CASSPPQGAKVAGYTF. The chain recombines TRBV18 with TRBJ1-2, with 8 bases that match TRBD1. Germline trimming cut 0 bases from V and 7 bases from J; bases unmatched to any gene: 10. The germline CDR1 and CDR2 sequences are KGHSH and LQKENI. The CDR3 has 16 amino acids.

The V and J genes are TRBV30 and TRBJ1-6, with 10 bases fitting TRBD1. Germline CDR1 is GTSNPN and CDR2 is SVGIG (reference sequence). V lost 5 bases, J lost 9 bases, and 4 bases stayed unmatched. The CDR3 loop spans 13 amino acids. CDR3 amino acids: CAWEGQGGSPLHF. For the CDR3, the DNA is TGTGCCTGGGAAGGACAGGGGGGTTCACCCCTCCACTTT.

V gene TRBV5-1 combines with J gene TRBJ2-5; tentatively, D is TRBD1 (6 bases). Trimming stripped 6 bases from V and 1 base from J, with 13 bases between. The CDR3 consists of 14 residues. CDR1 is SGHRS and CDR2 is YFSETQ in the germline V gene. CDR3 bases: TGCGCCAGCACCACACAGGGCCTCCAAGAGACCCAGTACTTC. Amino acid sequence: CASTTQGLQETQYF.